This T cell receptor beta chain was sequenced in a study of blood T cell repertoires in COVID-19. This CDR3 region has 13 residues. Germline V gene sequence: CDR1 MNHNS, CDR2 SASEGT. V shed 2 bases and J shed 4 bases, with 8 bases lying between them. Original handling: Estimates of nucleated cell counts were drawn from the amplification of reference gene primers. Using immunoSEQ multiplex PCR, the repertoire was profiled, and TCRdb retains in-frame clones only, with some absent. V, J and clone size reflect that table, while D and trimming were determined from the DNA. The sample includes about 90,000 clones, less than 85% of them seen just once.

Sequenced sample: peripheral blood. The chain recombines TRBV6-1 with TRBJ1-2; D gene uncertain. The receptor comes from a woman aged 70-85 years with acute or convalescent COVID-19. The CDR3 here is CASSERGLYGYTF. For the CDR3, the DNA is TGTGCCAGCAGTGAAAGAGGCCTCTATGGCTACACCTTC.